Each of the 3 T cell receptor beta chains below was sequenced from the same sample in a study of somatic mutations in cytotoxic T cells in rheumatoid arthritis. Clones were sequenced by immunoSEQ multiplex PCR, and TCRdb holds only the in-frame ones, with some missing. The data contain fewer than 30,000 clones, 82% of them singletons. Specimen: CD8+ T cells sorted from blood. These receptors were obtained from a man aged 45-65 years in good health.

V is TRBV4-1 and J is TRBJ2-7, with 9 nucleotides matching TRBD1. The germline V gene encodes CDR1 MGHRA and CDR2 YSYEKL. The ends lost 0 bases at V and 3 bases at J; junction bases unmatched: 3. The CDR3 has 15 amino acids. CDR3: CASSQEGTGSYEQYF. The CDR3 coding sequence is TGCGCCAGCAGCCAAGAGGGGACAGGGAGCTACGAGCAGTACTTC.

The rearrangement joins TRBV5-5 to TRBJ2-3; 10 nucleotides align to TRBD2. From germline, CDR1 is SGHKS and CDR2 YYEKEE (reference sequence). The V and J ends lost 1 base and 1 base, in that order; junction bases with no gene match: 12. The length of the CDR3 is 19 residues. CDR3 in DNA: TGTGCCAGCAGCTTGTTTCCCAGCGGGAGGGCCACGGGCACAGATACGCAGTATTTT. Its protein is CASSLFPSGRATGTDTQYF. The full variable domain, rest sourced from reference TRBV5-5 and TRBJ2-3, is DAGVTQSPTHLIKTRGQQVTLRCSPISGHKSVSWYQQVLGQGPQFIFQYYEKEERGRGNFPDRFSARQFPNYSSELNVNALLLGDSALYLCASSLFPSGRATGTDTQYFGPGTRLTVL.

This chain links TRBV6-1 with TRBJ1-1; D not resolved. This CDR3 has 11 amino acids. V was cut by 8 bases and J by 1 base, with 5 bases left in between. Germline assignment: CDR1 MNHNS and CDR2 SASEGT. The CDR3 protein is CASLENTEAFF. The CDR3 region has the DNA TGTGCCAGCCTAGAGAACACTGAAGCTTTCTTT.